This section outlines one T cell receptor (beta chain) sequence together with its context. This entry comes from a study of control samples from healthy donors and cancer patients. Sequenced by immunoSEQ multiplex PCR; TCRdb stores in-frame clones only, minus some. In all, the sample yields about 190,000 clones. The receptor comes from a woman under 40 in good health. Sequences were obtained from blood.

The CDR3 coding sequence is TGTGCCAGCAGCTCCAATCTGGACCCGGTGGGCACTGAAGCTTTCTTT. It yields the protein CASSSNLDPVGTEAFF. The V gene is TRBV7-9, the J gene TRBJ1-1, with D unresolved. The CDR3 totals 16 residues. V was cut by 4 bases and J by 4 bases, with 19 bases left in between. Germline V gene sequence: CDR1 SEHNR, CDR2 FQNEAQ (reference sequence).